This TCR beta chain stems from a study of T cell repertoires in cytomegalovirus infection. On the study more broadly: Based on public TCR beta signatures, there were indications of CMV infection and of a matching HLA type.

This clonotype appeared a few times. The antigen is not known. Study findings and constraints: The study found HLA-C-restricted CMV-specific TCR beta clonotypes dominating the ex vivo response. Totalled public TCR beta family frequency picked out people who carried CMV plus the relevant HLA.

MiXCR, applied by TCRdb to the reads, yields one record per CDR3 protein. Of around 630,000 distinct CDR3 sequences in the sample, roughly 26% were seen once. The CDR3 spans 11 residues. V was pared by 8 bases and J by 7 bases, with 11 bases between. The germline gives CDR1 MGHDK, CDR2 SYGVNS. The sample comprised CD8+ T cells from PBMCs. The V gene is TRBV25-1, the J gene TRBJ1-1, with a weak D call TRBD1 (5 bases). This clonotype was obtained from a human donor in good health (CMV status not recorded). Some clones in this sample may be carry-over from other donors' samples. CDR3 in amino acids: CASEGQGEAFF. The DNA of the CDR3 is TGTGCCAGCGAGGGGCAGGGTGAAGCTTTCTTT.